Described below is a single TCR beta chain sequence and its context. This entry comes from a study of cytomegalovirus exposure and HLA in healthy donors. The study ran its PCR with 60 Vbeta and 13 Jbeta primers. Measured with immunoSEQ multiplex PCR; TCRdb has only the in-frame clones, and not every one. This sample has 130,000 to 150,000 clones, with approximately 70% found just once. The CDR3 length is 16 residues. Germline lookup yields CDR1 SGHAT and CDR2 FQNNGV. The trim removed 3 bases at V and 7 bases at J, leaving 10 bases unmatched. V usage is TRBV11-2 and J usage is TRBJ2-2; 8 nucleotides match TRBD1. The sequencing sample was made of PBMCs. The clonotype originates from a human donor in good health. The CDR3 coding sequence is TGTGCCAGCAGCTTGTGGACAGGGTCCCTCGACGGGGAGCTGTTTTTT. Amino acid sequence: CASSLWTGSLDGELFF.